This T cell receptor (beta chain) was recorded in a study of T cells after yellow fever vaccination. Ten or more counts support this clonotype. TCRdb redid the calling of the 5' RACE reads with MiXCR, one entry per CDR3 protein. This table has 450,000 to 600,000 distinct CDR3 sequences, approximately 15% appearing once. Trimming left V 4 bases short and J 7 bases short, with 8 bases between. The CDR3 sequence is 11 residues long. Germline V gene lookup returns CDR1 LGHDT and CDR2 YNNKEL (reference sequence). Specimen: PBMCs, collected on the day of the yellow fever booster vaccination. The source of this sequence is a man younger than 45 who received the YFV17D yellow fever vaccine. This chain uses TRBV3-1 with TRBJ2-7; D unclear. The CDR3 loop reads CASSLSGEQYF. The CDR3 nucleotides read TGTGCCAGCAGCCTTAGTGGAGAGCAGTACTTC.